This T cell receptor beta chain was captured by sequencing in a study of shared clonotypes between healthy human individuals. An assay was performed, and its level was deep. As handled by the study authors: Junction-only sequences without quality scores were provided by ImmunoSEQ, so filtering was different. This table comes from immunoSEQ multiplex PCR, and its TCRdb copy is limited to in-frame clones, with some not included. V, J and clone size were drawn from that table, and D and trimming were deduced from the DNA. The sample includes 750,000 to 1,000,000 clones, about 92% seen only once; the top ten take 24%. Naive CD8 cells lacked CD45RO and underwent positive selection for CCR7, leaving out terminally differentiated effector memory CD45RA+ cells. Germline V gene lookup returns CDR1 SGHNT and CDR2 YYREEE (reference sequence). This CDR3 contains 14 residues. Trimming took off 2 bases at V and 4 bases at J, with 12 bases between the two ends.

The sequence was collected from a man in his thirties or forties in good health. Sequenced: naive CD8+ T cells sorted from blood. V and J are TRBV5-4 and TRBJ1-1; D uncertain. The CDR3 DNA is TGTGCCAGCAGCTTAAGTCAAGGCGGCACTGAAGCTTTCTTT. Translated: CASSLSQGGTEAFF.